The clone carrying this T cell receptor (beta chain) was observed a handful of times. Its matching antigen is unknown. The data are from a study of T cells after posttransplantation cyclophosphamide. Overall study findings and caveats: Skin or GI-infiltrating T cells shared few TRB sequences with blood.

Libraries were prepared by immunoSEQ multiplex PCR; TCRdb keeps only in-frame clonotypes and omits some of them. The sample records tens of thousands of clones, approximately 86% being singletons. The ends were cut back, 1 base at V and 1 base at J, with 9 bases in the middle. CDR3 length: 14 amino acids. CDR1 and CDR2 (germline): GTSNPN, SVGIG (reference sequence). The sample was PBMCs. The chain carries TRBV30 and TRBJ2-3; D possibly corresponds to TRBD2 (6 bases). This sequence was found in a young man with a blood cancer, CMV-positive, and with a related stem cell donor. The CDR3 nucleotides are TGTGCCTGGAGTGAAGGAGGGGGCACAGATACGCAGTATTTT. Encoded protein: CAWSEGGGTDTQYF.